This record looks at one T cell receptor (beta chain) sequence and its context. The antigen remains undetermined. The sample is drawn from a study of blood T cells in healthy people across ages. Overall study results and limits: PBMC samples, being unsorted, prevented any conclusive comparison of naive and antigen-experienced cells. Per-million-T-cell TCR beta diversity fell roughly linearly with age.

Each donor gave ten milliliters of peripheral blood. Combining a sample-barcoded 5' primer with a J-beta primer mix, a second PCR ran for 7 to 11 cycles. Each cDNA molecule carried a tag from a template-switch adaptor that contained 12 random nucleotides. TCRdb reanalysed the 5' RACE reads using MiXCR and keeps one entry per CDR3 protein. The sample lists 1.5 million to 2 million distinct CDR3 sequences; around half were seen once. The CDR3 loop spans 16 amino acids. V was cut by 2 bases and J by 3 bases, with 16 bases left in between. Germline V CDR1 and CDR2: SGHTA, FQGNSA. The chain recombines TRBV7-2 with TRBJ1-1, with a weak D call TRBD1 (5 bases). The source material was blood. This receptor was taken from a woman aged 40 to 50 in good health. As DNA, the CDR3 is TGTGCCAGCAGCTTATTCGTACCGGGCAGGGACACTGAAGCTTTCTTT. It codes for CASSLFVPGRDTEAFF. Full variable domain (missing parts from reference TRBV7-2 and TRBJ1-1): GAGVSQSPSNKVTEKGKDVELRCDPISGHTALYWYRQSLGQGLEFLIYFQGNSAPDKSGLPSDRFSAERTGGSVSTLTIQRTQQEDSAVYLCASSLFVPGRDTEAFFGQGTRLTVV.